This TCR beta chain was sequenced for a study of T cells after yellow fever vaccination. Whole-study findings and limits: The booster response re-showed most primary clones: approximately 97% CD4, around 87% CD8.

Germline loops: CDR1 SGHDT, CDR2 YYEEEE. The CDR3 sequence is 11 residues long. J gave up 11 bases and V 5 bases, and 5 bases lay outside the gene matches. They built TCR cDNA with 5'RACE template switching, a step that put in a universal primer site and UMIs. TCRdb used MiXCR to reprocess the 5' RACE reads, holding one entry per CDR3 protein. Among more than 200,000 distinct CDR3 sequences, about 3.9% were seen once, and the ten largest hold under 20%. This clonotype was detected many times. What it binds is not known. The chain uses TRBV5-6 and TRBJ2-5; 8 bases fit TRBD2. The specimen was PBMCs, collected 15 days after the yellow fever booster vaccination. The TCR comes from a man younger than 30 who received the YFV17D yellow fever vaccine. The CDR3 DNA follows: TGTGCCAGCAGTCGTAGCGGGGCTCAGTACTTC. This gives the protein CASSRSGAQYF.